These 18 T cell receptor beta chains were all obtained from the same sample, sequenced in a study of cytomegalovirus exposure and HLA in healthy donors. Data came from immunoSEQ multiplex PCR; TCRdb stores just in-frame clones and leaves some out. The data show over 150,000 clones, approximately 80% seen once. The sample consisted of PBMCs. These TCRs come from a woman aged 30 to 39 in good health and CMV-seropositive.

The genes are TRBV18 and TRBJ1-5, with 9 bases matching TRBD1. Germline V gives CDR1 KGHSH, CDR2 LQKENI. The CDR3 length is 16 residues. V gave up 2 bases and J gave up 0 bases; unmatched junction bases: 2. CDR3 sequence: CASSPGTGHSNQPQHF. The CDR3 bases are TGTGCCAGCTCACCAGGGACAGGGCATAGCAATCAGCCCCAGCATTTT.

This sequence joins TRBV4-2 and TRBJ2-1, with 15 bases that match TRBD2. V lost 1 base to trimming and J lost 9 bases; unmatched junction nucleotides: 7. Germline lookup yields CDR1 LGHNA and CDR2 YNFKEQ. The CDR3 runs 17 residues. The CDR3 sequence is CASSQGTSGRALGEQFF. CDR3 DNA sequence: TGTGCCAGCAGCCAAGGGACTAGCGGGAGGGCCCTCGGTGAGCAGTTCTTC.

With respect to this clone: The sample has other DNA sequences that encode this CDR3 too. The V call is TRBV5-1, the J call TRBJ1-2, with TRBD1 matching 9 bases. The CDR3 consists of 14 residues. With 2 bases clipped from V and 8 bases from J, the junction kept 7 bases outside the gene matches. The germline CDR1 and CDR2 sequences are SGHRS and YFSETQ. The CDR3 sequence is CASSLQQGAGGYTF. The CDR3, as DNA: TGCGCCAGCAGCTTACAACAGGGGGCTGGAGGCTACACCTTC. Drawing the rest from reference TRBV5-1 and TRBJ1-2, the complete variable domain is KAGVTQTPRYLIKTRGQQVTLSCSPISGHRSVSWYQQTPGQGLQFLFEYFSETQRNKGNFPGRFSGRQFSNSRSEMNVSTLELGDSALYLCASSLQQGAGGYTFGSGTRLTVV.

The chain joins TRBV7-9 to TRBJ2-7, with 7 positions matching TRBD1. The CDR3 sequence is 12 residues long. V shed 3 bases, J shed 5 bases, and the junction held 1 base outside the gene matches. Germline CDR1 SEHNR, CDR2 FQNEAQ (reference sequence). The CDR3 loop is CASSFTGDEQYF. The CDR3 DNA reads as TGTGCCAGCAGCTTTACAGGGGACGAGCAGTACTTC.

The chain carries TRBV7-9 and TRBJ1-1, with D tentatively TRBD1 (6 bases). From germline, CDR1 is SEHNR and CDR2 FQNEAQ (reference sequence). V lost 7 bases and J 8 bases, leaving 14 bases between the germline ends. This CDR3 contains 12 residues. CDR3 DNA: TGTGCCAGCACTACTAGCGGGACAGAAGCTTTCTTT. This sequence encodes CASTTSGTEAFF.

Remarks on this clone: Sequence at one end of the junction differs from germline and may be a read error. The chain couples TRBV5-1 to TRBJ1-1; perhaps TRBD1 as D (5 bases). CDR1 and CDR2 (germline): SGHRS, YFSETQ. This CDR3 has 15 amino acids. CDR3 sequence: CTSSLVQGSMPEAFF. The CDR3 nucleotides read TGCACCAGCAGCTTGGTGCAGGGTTCTATGCCTGAAGCTTTCTTT.

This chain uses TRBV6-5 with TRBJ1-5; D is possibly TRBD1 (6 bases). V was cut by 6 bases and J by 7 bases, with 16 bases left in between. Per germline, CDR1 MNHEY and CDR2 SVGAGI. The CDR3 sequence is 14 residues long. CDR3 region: CASSATGPGQPQHF. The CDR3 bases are TGTGCCAGCAGCGCAACAGGGCCGGGGCAGCCCCAGCATTTT.

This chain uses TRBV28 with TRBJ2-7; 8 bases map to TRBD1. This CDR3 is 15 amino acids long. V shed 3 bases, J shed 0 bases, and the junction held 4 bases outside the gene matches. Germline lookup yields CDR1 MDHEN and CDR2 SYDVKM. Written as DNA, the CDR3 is TGTGCCAGCAGTTTTTTTGACAGGGGCTCCTACGAGCAGTACTTC. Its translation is CASSFFDRGSYEQYF.

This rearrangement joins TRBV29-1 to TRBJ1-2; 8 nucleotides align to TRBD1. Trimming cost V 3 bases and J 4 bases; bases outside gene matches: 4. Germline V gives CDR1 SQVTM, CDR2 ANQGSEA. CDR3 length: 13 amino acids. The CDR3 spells CSVEVGTGYGYTF. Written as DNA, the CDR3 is TGCAGCGTTGAGGTCGGGACAGGCTATGGCTACACCTTC. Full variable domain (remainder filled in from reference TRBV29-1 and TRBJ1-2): SAVISQKPSRDICQRGTSLTIQCQVDSQVTMMFWYRQQPGQSLTLIATANQGSEATYESGFVIDKFPISRPNLTFSTLTVSNMSPEDSSIYLCSVEVGTGYGYTFGSGTRLTVV.

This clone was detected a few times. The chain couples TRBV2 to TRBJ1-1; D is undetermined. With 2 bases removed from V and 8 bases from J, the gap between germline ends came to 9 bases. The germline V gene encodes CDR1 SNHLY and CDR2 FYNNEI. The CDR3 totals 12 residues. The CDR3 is CASSEQASEAFF. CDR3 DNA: TGTGCCAGCAGTGAACAGGCCTCCGAAGCTTTCTTT.

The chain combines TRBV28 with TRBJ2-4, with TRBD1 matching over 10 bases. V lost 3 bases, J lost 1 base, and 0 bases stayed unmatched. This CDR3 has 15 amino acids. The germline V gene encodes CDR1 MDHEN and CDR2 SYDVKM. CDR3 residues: CASSLGQGAKNIQYF. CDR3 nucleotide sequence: TGTGCCAGCAGTTTGGGACAGGGGGCCAAAAACATTCAGTACTTC.

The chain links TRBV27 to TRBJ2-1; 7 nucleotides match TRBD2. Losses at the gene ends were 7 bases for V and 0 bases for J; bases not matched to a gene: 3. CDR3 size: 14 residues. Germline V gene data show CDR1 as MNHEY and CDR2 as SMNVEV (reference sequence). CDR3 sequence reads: CASTGGSSYNEQFF. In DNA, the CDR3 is TGTGCCAGCACAGGCGGGAGCTCCTACAATGAGCAGTTCTTC.

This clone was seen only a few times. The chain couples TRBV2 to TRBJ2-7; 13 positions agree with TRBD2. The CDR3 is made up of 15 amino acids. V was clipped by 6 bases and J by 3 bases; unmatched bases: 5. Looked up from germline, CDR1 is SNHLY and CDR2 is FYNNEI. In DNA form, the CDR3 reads TGTGCCAGCAGGCCCCGGACTAGCGGGGGCTACGAGCAGTACTTC. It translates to CASRPRTSGGYEQYF.

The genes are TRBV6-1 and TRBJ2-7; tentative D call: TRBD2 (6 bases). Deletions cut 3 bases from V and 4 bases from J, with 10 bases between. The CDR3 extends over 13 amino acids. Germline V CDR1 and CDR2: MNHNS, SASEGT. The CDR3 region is CASSDGTLYEQYF. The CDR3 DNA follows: TGTGCCAGCAGTGATGGGACTCTTTACGAGCAGTACTTC.

The CDR3 sequence: CASSNPEDSAEHYEQYF. Here the CDR3 DNA reads TGTGCCAGCAGCAACCCAGAGGACAGTGCGGAACACTACGAGCAGTACTTC. The chain carries TRBV2 and TRBJ2-7; a possible D gene is TRBD1 (6 bases). The ends were cut back, 6 bases at V and 3 bases at J, with 24 bases in the middle. Germline V gene lookup returns CDR1 SNHLY and CDR2 FYNNEI. The CDR3 length is 17 residues.

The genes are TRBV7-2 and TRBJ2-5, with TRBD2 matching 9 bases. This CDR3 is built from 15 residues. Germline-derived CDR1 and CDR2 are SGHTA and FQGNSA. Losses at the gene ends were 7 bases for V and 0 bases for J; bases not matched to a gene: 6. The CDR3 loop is CASNPAGGHQETQYF. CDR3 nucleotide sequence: TGTGCCAGCAACCCAGCGGGAGGACACCAAGAGACCCAGTACTTC.

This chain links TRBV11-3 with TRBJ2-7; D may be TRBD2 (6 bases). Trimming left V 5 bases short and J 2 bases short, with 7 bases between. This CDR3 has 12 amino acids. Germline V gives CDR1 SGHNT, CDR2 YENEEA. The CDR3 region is CASSGGTYEQYF. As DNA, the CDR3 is TGTGCCAGCAGCGGGGGGACCTACGAGCAGTACTTC.

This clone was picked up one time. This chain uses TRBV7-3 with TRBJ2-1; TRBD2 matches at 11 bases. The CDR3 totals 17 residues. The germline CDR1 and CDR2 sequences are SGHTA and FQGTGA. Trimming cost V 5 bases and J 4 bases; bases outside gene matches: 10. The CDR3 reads CASSPTGTSGGYNEQFF. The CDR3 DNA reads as TGTGCCAGCAGCCCAACCGGGACTAGCGGAGGATACAATGAGCAGTTCTTC.